This note documents a single TCR beta chain sequence. This CDR3 region has 15 residues. With 9 bases clipped from V and 6 bases from J, the junction kept 11 bases outside the gene matches. Looked up from germline, CDR1 is KGHDR and CDR2 is SFDVKD. The record originates from a study of blood T cell repertoires in COVID-19. On the study more broadly: Acute and convalescent COVID-19 specimens originated in the United States, Italy and Spain. The analysed material was cDNA or gDNA that came from T cells, B-cell-depleted T cells, or PBMCs.

In the authors' workflow: Scientists estimated how many nucleated cells there were by amplifying reference gene primers. This table comes from immunoSEQ multiplex PCR, and its TCRdb copy is limited to in-frame clones, with some not included. V, J and clone size are taken as reported in that table, and D and trimming were inferred from the DNA itself. The table includes roughly 230,000 clones, about 88% detected once. The rearrangement links TRBV24-1 to TRBJ2-1, with 9 positions matching TRBD1. The specimen was peripheral blood. The receptor was derived from a woman aged 40 to 55 who had recovered from COVID-19. CDR3 in DNA: TGTGCCACCCAAGTCCGGGACAGGGAAATCAATGAGCAGTTCTTC. It is translated as CATQVRDREINEQFF.